This note documents a single TCR beta chain sequence. CDR3 length equals 13 residues. Deletions cut 3 bases from V and 1 base from J, with 6 bases between. In germline, CDR1 is SGHAT, CDR2 FQDESV (reference sequence). This entry belongs to a study of blood T cell repertoires in COVID-19. Profiling relied on immunoSEQ multiplex PCR, and the TCRdb table lists in-frame clones only, not all of them. Of more than 250,000 clones in the sample, about 85% are singletons; the top ten hold 5.5% to 6%. Participants came from some 23 US areas, aged about 18 to 95 years. The rearrangement uses TRBV11-1 and TRBJ1-1; D possibly corresponds to TRBD1 (6 bases). This clonotype originated in a woman aged 25 to 45 who had recovered from COVID-19. What was sequenced was PBMCs or T cells enriched from blood (not recorded which). The CDR3 sequence is CASSLDRNTEAFF. The DNA of the CDR3 is TGTGCCAGCAGCTTGGACAGGAACACTGAAGCTTTCTTT.